Listed below are T cell receptor beta chains from one sample, sequenced in a study of blood T cell repertoires in COVID-19. Measured with immunoSEQ multiplex PCR; TCRdb has only the in-frame clones, and not every one. Here the sample spans 100,000 to 150,000 clones, 79% being singletons. The sample comprised peripheral blood. These receptors were obtained from a man aged 40-49 years with active or convalescent COVID-19. Both conserved end residues are part of each CDR3. Each record gives: clone size, D gene, J gene, V gene, CDR3 DNA, CDR3 protein. D genes are given only for firm matches. Only part of the rows carry a size: once, few, many, or a class if the clone is expanded.

NA	NA	TRBJ1-4	TRBV29-1	TGCAGCGTTGACGTTTCAGGGTCGACTAATGAAAAACTGTTTTTT	CSVDVSGSTNEKLFF
NA	NA	TRBJ1-6	TRBV5-1	TGCGCCAGCAGCTGGACAGCGGATAATTCACCCCTCCACTTT	CASSWTADNSPLHF
NA	NA	TRBJ1-4	TRBV2	TGTGCCTGCACTCGAGGGGGTAATGAAAAACTGTTTTTT	CACTRGGNEKLFF
NA	NA	TRBJ1-1	TRBV6-5	TGTGCCAGCAGCCCGGGCCTCACGGGGACTGAAGCTTTCTTT	CASSPGLTGTEAFF
NA	NA	TRBJ1-5	TRBV4-2	TGTGCCAGCAGCCAAGAAGTCCAGGGCCTTAGCGGTCAGCCCCAGCATTTT	CASSQEVQGLSGQPQHF
NA	TRBD2	TRBJ2-1	TRBV28	TGTGCCAGCAGACGTACTAGCGGGAGTTACAATGAGCAGTTCTTC	CASRRTSGSYNEQFF
NA	TRBD2	TRBJ2-5	TRBV6-5	TGTGCCAGCAGTTACGGCGGGGGGCTTCAAGAGACCCAGTACTTC	CASSYGGGLQETQYF
once	TRBD1	TRBJ2-7	TRBV11-2	TGTGCCAGCAGCTTAGGACAGGGGACCAACGAGCAGTACTTC	CASSLGQGTNEQYF
few	NA	TRBJ2-7	TRBV29-1	TGCAGCGTTGAAGGGCAGGGTTCACACGAGCAGTACTTC	CSVEGQGSHEQYF
NA	NA	TRBJ2-7	TRBV20-1	TGCAGTGCTAGATCAGGGCACGAGCAGTACTTC	CSARSGHEQYF
NA	NA	TRBJ2-1	TRBV10-3	TGTGCCATCAGGGACCCAACCGGGATCAAAAAATACAATGAGCAGTTCTTC	CAIRDPTGIKKYNEQFF
once	NA	TRBJ1-2	TRBV2	TGTGCCAGTGTTGTACAGCCCTCCTATGGCTACACCTTC	CASVVQPSYGYTF
NA	TRBD2	TRBJ2-3	TRBV3-1/TRBV3-2	TGTGCCAGCAGCCTTGCGGGGGGCACAGATACGCAGTATTTT	CASSLAGGTDTQYF
NA	NA	TRBJ1-2	TRBV6-2/TRBV6-3	TGTGCCAGCAGTTACTCGATACAGGCCTATGGCTACACCTTC	CASSYSIQAYGYTF
NA	NA	TRBJ2-2	TRBV28	TGTGCCCTAGGGGGGGGTGACACCGGGGAGCTGTTTTTT	CALGGGDTGELFF
NA	NA	TRBJ1-1	TRBV5-1	TGCGCCAGCAGCTTGCGGGCGGGACCTGAAGCTTTCTTT	CASSLRAGPEAFF
NA	TRBD1	TRBJ2-5	TRBV5-1	TGCGCCAGCAGCCCAGGGACAGAAGAGACCCAGTACTTC	CASSPGTEETQYF
once	TRBD1	TRBJ1-6	TRBV6-1	TGTGCCAGCAGTGACCACAGGGGTGGGAATAATTCACCCCTCCACTTT	CASSDHRGGNNSPLHF
NA	TRBD1	TRBJ1-2	TRBV25-1	TGTGCCAGCAGCTCTTTTACCGGGACAGGGGGCGGGTATGGCTACACCTTC	CASSSFTGTGGGYGYTF
NA	TRBD1	TRBJ1-4	TRBV30	TGTGCCTGGGCCCAGACAGGGGGAAATGAAAAACTGTTTTTT	CAWAQTGGNEKLFF
NA	TRBD1	TRBJ1-2	TRBV4-2	TGTGCCAGCAGCCAAGGGACAGGGGACTATGGCTACACCTTC	CASSQGTGDYGYTF
NA	NA	TRBJ1-4	TRBV6-1	TGTGCCAGCAGTGAAGCTGGCGGCAGAACTAATGAAAAACTGTTTTTT	CASSEAGGRTNEKLFF
NA	NA	TRBJ2-3	TRBV7-9	TGTGCCAGCAGCCCGATGGGGCGGGGCCCCCCGGGAACAGATACGCAGTATTTT	CASSPMGRGPPGTDTQYF
once	TRBD1	TRBJ2-3	TRBV18	TGTGCCAGCTCACCGGGGCAGGGGGCGTTAGATACGCAGTATTTT	CASSPGQGALDTQYF
NA	NA	TRBJ2-7	TRBV5-4	TGTGCCAGCAGCTTGGAACAGGGAGGGTTCGAGCAGTACTTC	CASSLEQGGFEQYF
NA	NA	TRBJ2-3	TRBV10-3	TGTGCCATCGAGGGGGTAGGAGCAGATACGCAGTATTTT	CAIEGVGADTQYF
once	NA	TRBJ2-3	TRBV3-1/TRBV3-2	TGTGCCAGCAGCCTACTTGATACGCAGTATTTT	CASSLLDTQYF
NA	TRBD2	TRBJ2-6	TRBV18	TGTGCCAGCTCACCACCTACGGGGGGGATATCTGGGGCCAACGTCCTGACTTTC	CASSPPTGGISGANVLTF
NA	NA	TRBJ2-5	TRBV20-1	TGCAGTGGGGCCCATCAAGAGACCCAGTACTTC	CSGAHQETQYF
NA	NA	TRBJ1-2	TRBV28	TGTGCCAGCAGTTTAAGACAGAGCTATGGCTACACCTTC	CASSLRQSYGYTF
NA	NA	TRBJ1-1	TRBV19	TGTGCCACCAGCGTCCAAGTGAACACTGAAGCTTTCTTT	CATSVQVNTEAFF
NA	TRBD1	TRBJ2-2	TRBV6-2/TRBV6-3	TGTGCCAGCAGTTACTCGGTAGGGGGCAACACCGGGGAGCTGTTTTTT	CASSYSVGGNTGELFF
NA	TRBD1	TRBJ1-2	TRBV5-1	TGCGCCAGCAGCTCCGGAGGGACAGGGGCTGGCTACACCTTC	CASSSGGTGAGYTF
NA	TRBD2	TRBJ2-5	TRBV25-1	TGTGCCAGCAGGCTAACCGGGGGGGTACAAGAGACCCAGTACTTC	CASRLTGGVQETQYF
few	NA	TRBJ1-1	TRBV7-6	TGTGCCAGCAGCGCGGCGAGGGGGGGGACTAACACTGAAGCTTTCTTT	CASSAARGGTNTEAFF
NA	NA	TRBJ1-5	TRBV6-5	TGTGCCAGCAGCTCTTCTCAGGGAAGTCAGCCCCAGCATTTT	CASSSSQGSQPQHF
NA	NA	TRBJ1-1	TRBV19	TGTGCCAGTAGTCCCGGGGGGACCGAGAACACTGAAGCTTTCTTT	CASSPGGTENTEAFF
few	NA	TRBJ1-1	TRBV9	TGTGCCAGCAGCGGTGAAAGTCAGGGGAGCACTGAAGCTTTCTTT	CASSGESQGSTEAFF
few	NA	TRBJ1-2	TRBV2	TGTGCCAGGGAGGTCACCGCCAGCTATGGCTACACCTTC	CAREVTASYGYTF
NA	NA	TRBJ2-1	TRBV11-2	TGTGCCAGCAGCTCCCAAGTCAGCAATGAGCAGTTCTTC	CASSSQVSNEQFF
once	TRBD2	TRBJ2-3	TRBV30	TGTGCCTGGAGTGTAGAGGTAGCGGGGGGGCTAGATACGCAGTATTTT	CAWSVEVAGGLDTQYF
NA	NA	TRBJ1-2	TRBV6-1	TGTGCCAGCAGTGAAGGGGGGCAGAACTATGGCTACACCTTC	CASSEGGQNYGYTF
few	NA	TRBJ1-6	TRBV6-2/TRBV6-3	TGTGCCAGCAGTTCAACCTCAACCCTAAGACGGGAGAGTTCACCCCTCCACTTT	CASSSTSTLRRESSPLHF
NA	TRBD2	TRBJ2-7	TRBV20-1	TGCAGTGCTAGTCCCAGGACTAGCGGGAGTTGGCACGAGCAGTACTTC	CSASPRTSGSWHEQYF
NA	TRBD2	TRBJ2-1	TRBV6-1	TGTGCCAGCAGTGAAGTAAGCGGGGGATACAATGAGCAGTTCTTC	CASSEVSGGYNEQFF
NA	TRBD2	TRBJ2-1	TRBV3-1/TRBV3-2	TGTGCCAGCAGCCCCAAGGTCCCAGCGGGAGCATGGTACAATGAGCAGTTCTTC	CASSPKVPAGAWYNEQFF
NA	NA	TRBJ1-1	TRBV5-4	TGTGCCAGCAGCGGGGCAGGGGCGATGAACACTGAAGCTTTCTTT	CASSGAGAMNTEAFF
NA	TRBD1	TRBJ1-1	TRBV5-1	TGCGCCAGCAGCCCTACGAGGGGGCCGGGGAACACTGAAGCTTTCTTT	CASSPTRGPGNTEAFF
once	NA	TRBJ1-1	TRBV10-2	TGCGCCAGCAGTAACGTCATGGGGGGTAGGACTGAAGCTTTCTTT	CASSNVMGGRTEAFF
NA	NA	TRBJ1-2	TRBV3-1/TRBV3-2	TGTGCCAGCAGCCCCACGGGCTATGGCTACACCTTC	CASSPTGYGYTF
NA	NA	TRBJ2-1	TRBV4-1	TGCGCCAGCAGCCAAGATGAGAGGAATGAGCAGTTCTTC	CASSQDERNEQFF
NA	NA	TRBJ1-5	TRBV7-6	TGTGCCAGCAGCCCCTCCATTCTAGGTCAGCCCCAGCATTTT	CASSPSILGQPQHF
NA	NA	TRBJ2-7	TRBV7-9	TGTGCCAGCACTATACAGGGCTCGCCCTACGAGCAGTACTTC	CASTIQGSPYEQYF
NA	TRBD1	TRBJ1-2	TRBV11-2	TGTGCCAGCAGCTTAGCCGGGACAGGGGGCCAGGGTGGCTACACCTTC	CASSLAGTGGQGGYTF
NA	NA	TRBJ1-2	TRBV7-3	TGTGCCAGCAGCCCCGACAGCTATGGCTACACCTTC	CASSPDSYGYTF